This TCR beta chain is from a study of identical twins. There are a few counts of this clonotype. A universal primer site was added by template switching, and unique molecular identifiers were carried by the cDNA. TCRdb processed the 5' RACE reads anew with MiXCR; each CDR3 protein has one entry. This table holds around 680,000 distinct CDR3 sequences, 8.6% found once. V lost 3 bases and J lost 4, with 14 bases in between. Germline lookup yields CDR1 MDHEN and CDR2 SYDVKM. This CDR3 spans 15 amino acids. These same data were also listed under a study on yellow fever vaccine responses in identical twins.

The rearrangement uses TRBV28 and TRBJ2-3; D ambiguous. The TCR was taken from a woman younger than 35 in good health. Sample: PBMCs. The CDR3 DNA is TGTGCCAGCAGTTTGACCGAACTACGATCAGATACGCAGTATTTT. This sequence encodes CASSLTELRSDTQYF. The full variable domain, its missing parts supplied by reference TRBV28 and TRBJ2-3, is DVKVTQSSRYLVKRTGEKVFLECVQDMDHENMFWYRQDPGLGLRLIYFSYDVKMKEKGDIPEGYSVSREKKERFSLILESASTNQTSMYLCASSLTELRSDTQYFGPGTRLTVL.